This T cell receptor beta chain was found in a study of T cell responses to AZD1222 COVID-19 vaccine. Data came from immunoSEQ multiplex PCR; TCRdb stores just in-frame clones and leaves some out. This table has roughly 150,000 clones, 80% to 95% appearing once. With 4 bases removed from V and 0 bases from J, the gap between germline ends came to 11 bases. The CDR3 runs to 15 residues. CDR1 SGDLS and CDR2 YYNGEE come from the germline V gene. On this clone itself: Its specificity is unknown.

Study results and caveats: Spike-specific TCRs gained breadth and depth after people received two AZD1222 doses.

The sample in question was peripheral blood, obtained on day 0 of AZD1222 vaccination. The chain employs TRBV9 and TRBJ1-3; the D gene is possibly TRBD1 (5 bases). The sequence was obtained from an adult in good health. This CDR3 is CASSPGQSSGNTIYF. The CDR3 coding sequence is TGTGCCAGCAGCCCAGGACAATCCTCTGGAAACACCATATATTTT.